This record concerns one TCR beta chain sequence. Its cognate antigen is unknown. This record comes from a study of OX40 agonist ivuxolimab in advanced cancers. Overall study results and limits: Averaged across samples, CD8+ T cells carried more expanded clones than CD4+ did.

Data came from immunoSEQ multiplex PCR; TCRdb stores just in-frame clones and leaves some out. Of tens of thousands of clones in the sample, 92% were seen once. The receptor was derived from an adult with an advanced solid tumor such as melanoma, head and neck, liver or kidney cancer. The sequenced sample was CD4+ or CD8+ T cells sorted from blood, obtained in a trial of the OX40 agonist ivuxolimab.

The CDR3 nucleotides read TGTGCCAGCAGTGAAGGGACTAGCGGGCCACACAATGAGCAGTTCTTC. Protein product: CASSEGTSGPHNEQFF. V and J are TRBV2 and TRBJ2-1; 11 positions match TRBD2. The CDR3 runs 16 residues. V lost 1 base, J lost 5 bases, and 4 bases stayed unmatched. Germline V gene data show CDR1 as SNHLY and CDR2 as FYNNEI.